This TCR beta chain stems from a study of glioma-infiltrating T cells (dated by TCRdb to 2016 to 2017). Regarding the complete study: Glioma tissue, non-neoplastic brain tissue and matched peripheral blood mononuclear cells were used as sources from which TCR alpha- and beta-chain repertoires were sequenced. To gauge divergence between tissue and blood T-cell populations, every tissue-infiltrating repertoire was compared against the peripheral blood repertoire from the same patient. The paired cohort comprised three low-grade glioma patients, several primary glioblastoma patients and three non-glioma patients contributing non-neoplastic brain tissue. Beyond this particular receptor, the publication reports: VJ-independent divergence between tissue and blood was found to be below expectation in non-neoplastic patients but above expectation in all gliomas, particularly low-grade gliomas. The group comparisons were based on small numbers of patients: three non-neoplastic, three low-grade glioma and roughly eight glioblastoma patients. Very few CDR3 sequences were found to be shared between tissue and blood, and this scarcity was attributed to high CDR3 diversity and limited sampling.

From the germline V gene, CDR1 is MDHEN and CDR2 is SYDVKM. Between the V and J ends, shortened by 3 bases and 5 bases respectively, the junction contains 20 bases. From cysteine to phenylalanine, the CDR3 is 17 amino acids long. The DNA shown is the 51-base CDR3, in frame from base 1. TCR alpha and beta CDR3 regions were amplified with the iRepertoire nested amplicon-rescue multiplex PCR (arm-PCR) platform from RNA. For one-step reverse transcription and amplification, 100-400 ng of tissue mRNA or PBMC total RNA was used as input. Following bead purification, Illumina adapters were added through a secondary multiplex PCR, and the libraries were then gel-purified between 200 and 400 bp. Libraries carried internal 6-nucleotide barcodes used for demultiplexing. The libraries were sequenced on an Illumina MiSeq using 2x220 or 2x250 nucleotide paired-end reads. The authors' pipeline ran thus. Paired reads were merged using FLASH 1.2.11 and aligned with BWA-MEM to the GRCh37 human genome, and TRA and TRB reads were then extracted. For V and J assignment, an IMGT-derived reference of cassette sequences and CDR3 motifs that included pseudogenes was used. Reads were translated in three frames, and productive CDR3s were defined by a C…FGXG motif without stop codons. Unique combinations of V-J cassette pair and CDR3 amino acid sequence were defined as clonotypes. Filtering of reads was based on Hamming distance, with the threshold set by the sequence error rate of each sample in mapped regions. In-frame beta chains were kept once TCRdb had trimmed the public reads at Q25 with fastp and called clones with MiXCR. Each record represents a unique CDR3 protein, reported with the most common genes and DNA among its rows. The V and J calls follow TCRdb's processing rather than the paper's. In this sample the table shows roughly 100,000 distinct CDR3 sequences, 25% to 35% of which occur a single time. 40% to 55% of the sample is in the top ten clones.

Many counts were recorded for this clonotype. There is no known antigen for this receptor. No qualities accompany the bases; no much larger clone lies one base away. The source material was glioma tissue, nonneoplastic brain tissue, or PBMCs (not recorded which). Rearrangement joined TRBV28 to TRBJ2-1; TRBD1 might be the D gene, on 5 matching bases. The sequence was collected from a human donor with low-grade glioma or glioblastoma, undergoing nonglioma brain surgery, or in good health (not recorded which). The CDR3 amino acid sequence is: CASSLDKSPTLNNEQFF. The sequenced DNA: TGTGCCAGCAGTTTGGACAAGTCCCCAACTCTTAACAATGAGCAGTTCTTC.